What follows is one T cell receptor beta chain and its context. No more than 2 weeks before study entry, exposed participants had met a case of COVID-19. The sample comes from a study of blood T cell repertoires in COVID-19. Study overall: T cells, B-cell-depleted T cells, or PBMCs provided the cDNA or gDNA that served as material.

Here immunoSEQ multiplex PCR was the method, and the copy in TCRdb shows in-frame clones only, minus some. The data show about 140,000 clones, less than 85% seen once. The CDR3 runs to 15 residues. V lost 3 bases to trimming and J lost 10 bases; unmatched junction nucleotides: 11. From germline, CDR1 is GTSNPN and CDR2 SVGIG (reference sequence). The material sequenced was PBMCs or T cells enriched from blood (not recorded which). This clonotype originated in a young woman who had been exposed to COVID-19. This chain links TRBV30 with TRBJ1-6, with TRBD1 identical over 8 bases. The CDR3 reads CAWSEISGGRSPLHF. The CDR3 DNA is TGTGCCTGGAGCGAAATCTCAGGGGGCAGGTCACCCCTCCACTTT. The complete variable domain, with remaining parts taken from reference TRBV30 and TRBJ1-6, reads SQTIHQWPATLVQPVGSPLSLECTVEGTSNPNLYWYRQAAGRGLQLLFYSVGIGQISSEVPQNLSASRPQDRQFILSSKKLLLSDSGFYLCAWSEISGGRSPLHFGNGTRLTVT.